Given below is one TCR beta chain in context. Its specificity is unknown. This entry comes from a study of post-analysis software for immune sequencing data. Study-level information: Patients had relapsing-remitting, secondary progressive or progressive-relapsing multiple sclerosis; some lacked subtype.

Included in the TCR beta cDNA libraries were unique molecular identifiers. From about 0.98 to 11 million T cells, about 500,000 cDNA molecules were obtained. One entry per CDR3 protein results from TCRdb running MiXCR on the PCR reads. The data contain about 430,000 distinct CDR3 sequences, approximately 42% of them singletons. Study-level findings and limits: Batch-mates among the samples co-clustered strongly by F measure. Those with multiple sclerosis, the patient group, showed significantly lower normalized Chao1 diversity than controls. Patients used about five TRBV segments, including TRBV5-6, TRBV5-1 and TRBV20-1, more often than controls.

The CDR3 runs 14 residues. V was shortened by 5 bases and J by 3 bases, with 11 bases between the two germline ends. Germline V gives CDR1 LNHNV, CDR2 YYDKDF (reference sequence). The chain couples TRBV15 to TRBJ1-5; D is unresolved. Specimen: blood. The receptor was derived from a girl aged 2-10 years with multiple sclerosis. The CDR3 coding sequence is TGTGCCACCAGCGGGCAGGCGGCCAATCAGCCCCAGCATTTT. Translating it yields CATSGQAANQPQHF.